This entry lists 4 T cell receptor beta chains sequenced from one sample in a study of human CD8 memory T cell subsets (dated by TCRdb to 2018 to 2020). The sequencing machine was a NextSeq 550. A Human TCR Profiling Kit was used to prepare UMI-labeled 5' RACE TCRbeta libraries. TCRdb reprocessed the raw reads; every CDR3 protein sequence is a single record, and DNA is not supplied. The record for this sample contains around 19,000 distinct CDR3 sequences. Together, the top ten hold about 5.6% of the sample. The sample taken for sequencing was CD8+ stem-like memory T cells (TSCM and TCM) sorted from PBMCs. The cell subset or site label of this sample denotes: stem-like memory CD8 T cells (TSTEM), CCR7+ PD-1- TIGIT-. Receptor source: a human donor in good health.

The chain employs TRBV5-1 and TRBJ2-7; the D call of TRBD1 rests on TCRdb alone, since no DNA is present to check it. This CDR3 is 14 amino acids long. Germline values: CDR1 SGHRS, CDR2 YFSETQ. CDR3 region: CASSSSGQGYEQYF.

The CDR3 sequence: CASSTQGGNTEAFF. This chain uses TRBV19 with TRBJ1-1; TCRdb returns TRBD1, unconfirmable since there is no DNA. This CDR3 has 14 residues. Germline V gene sequence: CDR1 LNHDA, CDR2 SQIVND (reference sequence).

The chain uses TRBV7-6 and TRBJ1-2. The CDR3 extends over 14 amino acids. Germline CDR1 SGHVS, CDR2 FNYEAQ. This CDR3 is CASSLMGINYGYTF.

The CDR3 is CASSHRDSLEAFF. The genes are TRBV6-5 and TRBJ1-1; the TRBD1 assignment by TCRdb is unverifiable without DNA. Germline V gene sequence: CDR1 MNHEY, CDR2 SVGAGI. CDR3 length: 13 amino acids.